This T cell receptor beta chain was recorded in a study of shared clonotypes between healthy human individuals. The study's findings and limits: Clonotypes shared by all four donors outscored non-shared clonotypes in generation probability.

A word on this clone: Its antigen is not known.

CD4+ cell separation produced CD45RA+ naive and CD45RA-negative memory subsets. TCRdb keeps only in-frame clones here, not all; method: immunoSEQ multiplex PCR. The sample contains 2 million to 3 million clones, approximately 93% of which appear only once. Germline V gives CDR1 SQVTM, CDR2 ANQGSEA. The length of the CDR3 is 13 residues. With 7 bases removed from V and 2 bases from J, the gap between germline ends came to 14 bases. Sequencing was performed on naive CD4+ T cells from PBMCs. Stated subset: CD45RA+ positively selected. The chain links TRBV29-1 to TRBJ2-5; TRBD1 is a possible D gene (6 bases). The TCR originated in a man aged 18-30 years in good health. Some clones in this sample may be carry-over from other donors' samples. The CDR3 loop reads CSAGVGQQETQYF. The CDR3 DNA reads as TGCAGCGCCGGCGTCGGACAGCAAGAGACCCAGTACTTC.